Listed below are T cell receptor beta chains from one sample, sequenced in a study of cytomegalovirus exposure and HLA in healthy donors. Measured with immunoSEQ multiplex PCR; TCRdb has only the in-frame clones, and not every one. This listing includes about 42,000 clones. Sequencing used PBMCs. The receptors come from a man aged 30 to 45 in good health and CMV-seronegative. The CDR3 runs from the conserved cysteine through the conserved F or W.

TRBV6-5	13	CASTRGINSPLHF
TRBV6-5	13	CASRGGASTEAFF
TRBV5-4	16	CASSKGGLAGQETQYF
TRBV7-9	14	CASRRTSGADTQYF
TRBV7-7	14	CASSLLAGVGEQYF
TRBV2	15	CASSPTSGSTDTQYF
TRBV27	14	CASNPSMGVYEQYF
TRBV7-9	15	CASSPLQGLNTEAFF
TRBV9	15	CASSVDPGISYEQYF
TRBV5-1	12	CASSLPTEEQYF
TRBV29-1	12	CSVGLDFNEQFF
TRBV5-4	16	CASSRAGTSVRETQYF
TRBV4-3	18	CASSHGGTSGGGQETQYF
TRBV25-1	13	CASSGRAQTEAFF
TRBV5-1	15	CASCHGRDGQETQYF
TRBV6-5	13	CASSYSSTYEQYF
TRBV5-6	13	CASSLGAGYEQYF
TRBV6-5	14	CASSFTSKNTEAFF
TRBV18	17	CASSPRPGNSGANVLTF
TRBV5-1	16	CASSIVPTSGAYEQYF
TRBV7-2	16	CASSLDRTSPRNEQFF
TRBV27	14	CASSFASGAYEQYF
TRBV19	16	CASSIGGGANTGELFF
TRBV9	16	CASSVGSSGRESEQFF
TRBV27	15	CASSLLPGIGTEAFF
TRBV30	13	CAWSEAGWHEQFF
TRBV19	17	CASHGTVYGYSNQPQHF
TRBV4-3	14	CASSRGQGGYEQYF